This T cell receptor (beta chain) was sequenced for a study of blood T cell repertoires in COVID-19. This clone has just a few counts. Here immunoSEQ multiplex PCR was the method, and the copy in TCRdb shows in-frame clones only, minus some. Of hundreds of thousands of clones in the sample, less than 90% are singletons; the top ten hold more than 0.8%. The germline gives CDR1 SNHLY, CDR2 FYNNEI. The CDR3 has 15 amino acids. Trimming removed 3 bases from V and 5 bases from J; junction bases left unmatched: 9. What was sequenced was PBMCs or T cells enriched from blood (not recorded which). This chain joins TRBV2 and TRBJ2-7; 8 bases are a match to TRBD1. The TCR sequence derives from a woman in her twenties or thirties who had recovered from COVID-19. The CDR3, as DNA: TGTGCCAGCAGTGACAGGGGGCAGGCGTGGGACGAGCAGTACTTC. Protein sequence: CASSDRGQAWDEQYF. Based on the CDR3 plus reference TRBV2 and TRBJ2-7, the full variable domain is EPEVTQTPSHQVTQMGQEVILRCVPISNHLYFYWYRQILGQKVEFLVSFYNNEISEKSEIFDDQFSVERPDGSNFTLKIRSTKLEDSAMYFCASSDRGQAWDEQYFGPGTRLTVT.